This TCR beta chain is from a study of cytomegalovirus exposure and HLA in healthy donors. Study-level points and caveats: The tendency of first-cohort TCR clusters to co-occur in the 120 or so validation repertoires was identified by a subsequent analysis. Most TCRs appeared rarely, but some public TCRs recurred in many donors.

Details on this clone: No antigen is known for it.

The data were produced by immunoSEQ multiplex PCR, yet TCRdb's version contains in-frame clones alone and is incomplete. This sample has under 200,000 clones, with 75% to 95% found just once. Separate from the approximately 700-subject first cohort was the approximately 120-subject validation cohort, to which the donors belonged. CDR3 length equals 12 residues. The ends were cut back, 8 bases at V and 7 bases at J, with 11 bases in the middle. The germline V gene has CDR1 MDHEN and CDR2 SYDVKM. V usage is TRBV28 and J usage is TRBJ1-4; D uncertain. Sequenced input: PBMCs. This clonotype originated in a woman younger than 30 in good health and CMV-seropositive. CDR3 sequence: CASYQSGEKLFF. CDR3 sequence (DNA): TGTGCCAGCTACCAGTCGGGTGAAAAACTGTTTTTT.